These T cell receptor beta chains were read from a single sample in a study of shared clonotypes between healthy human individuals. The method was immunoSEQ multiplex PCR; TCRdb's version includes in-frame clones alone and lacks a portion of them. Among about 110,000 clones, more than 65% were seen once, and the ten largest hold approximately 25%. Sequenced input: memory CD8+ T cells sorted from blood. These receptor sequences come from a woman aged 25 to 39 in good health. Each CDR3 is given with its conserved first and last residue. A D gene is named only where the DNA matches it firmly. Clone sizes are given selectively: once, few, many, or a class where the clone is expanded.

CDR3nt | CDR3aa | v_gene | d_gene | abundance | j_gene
TGTGCCAGCAGCTTAGCGATCAGCAGGTCAGATACGCAGTATTTT | CASSLAISRSDTQYF | TRBV13 | NA | NA | TRBJ2-3
TGTGCCAGCAGGGAGCACAGGGGGCCCTCCTACGAGCAGTACTTC | CASREHRGPSYEQYF | TRBV7-3 | TRBD1 | NA | TRBJ2-7
TGTGCCAGCAGACGCAGGGGAGAAGGCTACACCTTC | CASRRRGEGYTF | TRBV25-1 | NA | NA | TRBJ1-2
TGTGCCAGCAGTGAATATCGGGGTTCGGGAAACACCATATATTTT | CASSEYRGSGNTIYF | TRBV25-1 | NA | NA | TRBJ1-3
TGTGCCAGTAGTCCACTACTCCGGGCCGCGTCTATCTATGGCTACACCTTC | CASSPLLRAASIYGYTF | TRBV19 | NA | NA | TRBJ1-2
TGTGCCAGCTACTGGACAGGGCACTACACCATATATTTT | CASYWTGHYTIYF | TRBV6-1 | TRBD1 | NA | TRBJ1-3
TGTGCCAGCAGACTGGACAATGAGCAGTTCTTC | CASRLDNEQFF | TRBV28 | NA | NA | TRBJ2-1
TGTGCCAGCAGTCCTCACGTGACTATGAACACTGAAGCTTTCTTT | CASSPHVTMNTEAFF | TRBV27 | NA | NA | TRBJ1-1
TGTGCCAGTAGTATCCGTCAGACGTACACCGGGGAGCTGTTTTTT | CASSIRQTYTGELFF | TRBV19 | NA | NA | TRBJ2-2
TGCGCCAGCAGCTTCGCGCCTAACAATGAGCAGTTCTTC | CASSFAPNNEQFF | TRBV5-1 | NA | NA | TRBJ2-1
TGTGCCAGCAGTGAAGCCACGGGACGGTTTAATGAAAAACTGTTTTTT | CASSEATGRFNEKLFF | TRBV6-1 | NA | NA | TRBJ1-4
TGCGCCAGCAGGGATAACTACGAGCAGTACTTC | CASRDNYEQYF | TRBV5-1 | NA | NA | TRBJ2-7
TGTGCCAGCAGTTTAGGGACAGTCTATGGCTACACCTTC | CASSLGTVYGYTF | TRBV28 | TRBD1 | NA | TRBJ1-2
TGTGCCAGCACCCGAAAAAACAATGAAAAACTGTTTTTT | CASTRKNNEKLFF | TRBV6-1 | NA | NA | TRBJ1-4
TGTGCCAGCAGCGTGGACGGGAGCGCAGATACGCAGTATTTT | CASSVDGSADTQYF | TRBV5-6 | NA | NA | TRBJ2-3
TGTGCCAGCAGCTCGGCGACGGGGAACTATGGCTACACCTTC | CASSSATGNYGYTF | TRBV7-2 | NA | NA | TRBJ1-2
TGTGCCAGCAGTACAGGACTCTCTGGGGCCAACGTCCTGACTTTC | CASSTGLSGANVLTF | TRBV6-1 | NA | NA | TRBJ2-6
TGCGCCAGCAGCCAACGGCCCCTGAGGCTAGACTATGGCTACACCTTC | CASSQRPLRLDYGYTF | TRBV4-1 | NA | once | TRBJ1-2
TGTGCCAGCAGTGCCGAACCAGACAGCTCCTACGAGCAGTACTTC | CASSAEPDSSYEQYF | TRBV6-5 | NA | NA | TRBJ2-7
TGTGCCACCAGCAGGTCTACAGGGGGCATCGTATCTGATGAAAAACTGTTTTTT | CATSRSTGGIVSDEKLFF | TRBV15 | TRBD1 | NA | TRBJ1-4
TGTGCCAGCAGTGAATCTGGCGGGAGGTTCGACGAGCAGTACTTC | CASSESGGRFDEQYF | TRBV25-1 | TRBD2 | NA | TRBJ2-7
TGTGCCAGCAGCTGGGGGGTCTCTGGAAACACCATATATTTT | CASSWGVSGNTIYF | TRBV5-4 | NA | NA | TRBJ1-3
TGTGCCAGCAGTTACTCTGCAGGGAGCTCCTACGAGCAGTACTTC | CASSYSAGSSYEQYF | TRBV6-5 | NA | medium-sized | TRBJ2-7
TGTGCCTGGAGATCAGGGCAAGGCCCTGGGCAGTACTTC | CAWRSGQGPGQYF | TRBV30 | NA | NA | TRBJ2-7
TGTGCCAGCAGCTTGGGACGGAGCTCCTACAATGAGCAGTTCTTC | CASSLGRSSYNEQFF | TRBV5-6 | NA | NA | TRBJ2-1
TGCGCCAGCAGCGCCCCGGGGGAGATGGAGCAGTACTTC | CASSAPGEMEQYF | TRBV5-1 | NA | many | TRBJ2-5
TGTGCCAGCAGCATAATGAGCAATCAGCCCCAGCATTTT | CASSIMSNQPQHF | TRBV6-5 | NA | few | TRBJ1-5
TGTGCCAGCAGCACTGCGGCAGGGGCCAGGCCCGCCCAGCCCCAGCATTTT | CASSTAAGARPAQPQHF | TRBV28 | NA | once | TRBJ1-5
TGTGCCAGCAGCTTAAGTCTTTTGTCCGGGGAGCTGTTTTTT | CASSLSLLSGELFF | TRBV11-3 | NA | NA | TRBJ2-2
TGCGCCAGCAGTGACCATACATCTAGCGCCTCAAGCTCCTACGAGCAGTACTTC | CASSDHTSSASSSYEQYF | TRBV10-1 | NA | NA | TRBJ2-7
TGTGCCAGCAGCCCACAGGGTGGGTACAATGAGCAGTTCTTC | CASSPQGGYNEQFF | TRBV6-5 | NA | NA | TRBJ2-1
TGCGCCAGCAGCCAAGACCCCGGTCACGAGCAGTACTTC | CASSQDPGHEQYF | TRBV4-1 | NA | NA | TRBJ2-7
TGTGCCAGCAGTTACTTGGGAACTAGCGGGAAATACGAGCAGTACTTC | CASSYLGTSGKYEQYF | TRBV6-6 | TRBD2 | NA | TRBJ2-7